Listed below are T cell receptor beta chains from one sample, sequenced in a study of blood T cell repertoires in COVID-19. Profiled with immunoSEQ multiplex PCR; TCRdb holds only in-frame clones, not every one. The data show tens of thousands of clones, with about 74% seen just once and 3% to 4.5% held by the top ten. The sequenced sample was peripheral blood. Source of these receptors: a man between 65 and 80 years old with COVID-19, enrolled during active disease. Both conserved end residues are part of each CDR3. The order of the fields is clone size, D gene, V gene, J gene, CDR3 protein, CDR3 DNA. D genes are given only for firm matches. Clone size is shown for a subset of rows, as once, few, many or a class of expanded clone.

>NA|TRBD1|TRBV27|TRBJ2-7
CASSTRTGRDNYEQYF
TGTGCCAGCAGTACCCGGACAGGGCGGGATAACTACGAGCAGTACTTC
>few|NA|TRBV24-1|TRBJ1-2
CATSDVGQGTGYTF
TGTGCCACCAGTGATGTGGGTCAGGGGACCGGCTACACCTTC
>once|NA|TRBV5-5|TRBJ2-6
CASSYFGANVLTF
TGTGCCAGCAGCTACTTCGGGGCCAACGTCCTGACTTTC
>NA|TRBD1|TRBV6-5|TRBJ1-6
CASSPRDSFNSPLHF
TGTGCCAGCAGCCCCCGGGACAGCTTTAATTCACCCCTCCACTTT
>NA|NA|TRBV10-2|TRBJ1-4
CASSFLNEKLFF
TGCGCCAGCAGTTTCCTCAATGAAAAACTGTTTTTT
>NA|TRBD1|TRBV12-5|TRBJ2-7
CASGFPGQGSYEQYF
TGTGCTAGTGGTTTCCCGGGACAGGGGTCCTACGAGCAGTACTTC
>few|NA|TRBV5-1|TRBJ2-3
CASSFLLRTDTQYF
TGCGCCAGCAGCTTTTTACTGCGCACAGATACGCAGTATTTT
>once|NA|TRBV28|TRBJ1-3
CASSLYRTTIYF
TGTGCCAGCAGTCTCTACAGGACCACCATATATTTT
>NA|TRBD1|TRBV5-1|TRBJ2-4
CASSLVGGEGNIQYF
TGCGCCAGCAGCTTGGTAGGGGGCGAGGGAAACATTCAGTACTTC
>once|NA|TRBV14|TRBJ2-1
CASSRSDWLQFF
TGTGCCAGCAGCCGATCGGACTGGTTGCAGTTCTTC
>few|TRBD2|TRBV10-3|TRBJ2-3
CAIAGETDTQYF
TGTGCCATCGCGGGAGAAACAGATACGCAGTATTTT
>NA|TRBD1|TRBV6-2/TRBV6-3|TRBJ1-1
CASSYQGASTEAFF
TGTGCCAGCAGTTACCAGGGGGCGAGCACTGAAGCTTTCTTT
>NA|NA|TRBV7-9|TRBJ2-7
CASSPPGGSTSYEQYF
TGTGCCAGCAGCCCCCCTGGTGGGAGTACCTCCTACGAGCAGTACTTC
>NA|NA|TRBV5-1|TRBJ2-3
CASSSYGHLRGTQYF
TGCGCCAGCAGCAGCTACGGGCACCTTAGGGGTACGCAGTATTTT
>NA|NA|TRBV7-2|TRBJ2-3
CASSLASFTDTQYF
TGTGCCAGCAGCTTAGCGTCGTTCACAGATACGCAGTATTTT
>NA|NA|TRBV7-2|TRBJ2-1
CASSFVNEQFF
TGTGCCAGCAGCTTCGTAAATGAGCAGTTCTTC
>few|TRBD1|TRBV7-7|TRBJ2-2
CASSADRGFTGELFF
TGTGCTAGCAGCGCCGACAGGGGTTTCACCGGGGAGCTGTTTTTT
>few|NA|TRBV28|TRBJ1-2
CASLDDVDRINYGYTF
TGTGCCAGCCTCGACGACGTCGACAGGATAAACTATGGCTACACCTTC
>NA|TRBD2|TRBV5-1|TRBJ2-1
CASRPGLAGDYNEQFF
TGCGCCAGCAGACCCGGACTAGCGGGCGACTACAATGAGCAGTTCTTC
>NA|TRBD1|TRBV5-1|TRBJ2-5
CASSIGQGSETQYF
TGCGCCAGCAGCATCGGACAGGGAAGCGAGACCCAGTACTTC
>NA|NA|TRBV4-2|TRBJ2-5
CASSQDQGIQETQYF
TGTGCCAGCAGCCAAGATCAGGGGATCCAAGAGACCCAGTACTTC
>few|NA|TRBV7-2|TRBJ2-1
CASSFPQYNEQFF
TGTGCCAGCAGCTTTCCCCAGTACAATGAGCAGTTCTTC
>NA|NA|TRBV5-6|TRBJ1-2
CASSSLYRAAGYGYTF
TGTGCCAGCAGCTCTTTATACAGGGCTGCTGGCTATGGCTACACCTTC
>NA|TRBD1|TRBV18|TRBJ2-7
CASSQGTPGTAEQYF
TGCGCCAGCTCACAGGGGACACCCGGTACGGCCGAGCAGTACTTC
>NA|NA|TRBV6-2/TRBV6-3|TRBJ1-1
CASSYAVTEAFF
TGTGCCAGCAGTTACGCGGTCACTGAAGCTTTCTTT
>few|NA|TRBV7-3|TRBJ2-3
CASSLIGGSTDTQYF
TGTGCCAGCAGCTTAATAGGGGGTAGCACAGATACGCAGTATTTT
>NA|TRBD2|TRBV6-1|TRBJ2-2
CASSEAGTSGYTGELFF
TGTGCCAGCAGTGAAGCCGGGACTAGCGGGTACACCGGGGAGCTGTTTTTT
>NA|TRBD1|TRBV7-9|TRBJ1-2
CASSPTGTGGFYGYTF
TGTGCCAGCAGCCCTACCGGGACAGGGGGCTTCTATGGCTACACCTTC
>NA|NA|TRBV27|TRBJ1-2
CASSLYPGDGYTF
TGTGCCAGCAGTTTATATCCAGGGGATGGCTACACCTTC
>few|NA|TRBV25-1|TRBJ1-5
CASSKKGDPQPQHF
TGTGCCAGCAGTAAAAAGGGGGATCCGCAGCCCCAGCATTTT
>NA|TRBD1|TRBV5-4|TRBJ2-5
CASSLLGTGQETQYF
TGTGCCAGCAGCTTGCTGGGGACAGGACAAGAGACCCAGTACTTC
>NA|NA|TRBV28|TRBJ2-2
CASSGTGELFF
TGTGCCAGCAGCGGTACCGGGGAGCTGTTTTTT
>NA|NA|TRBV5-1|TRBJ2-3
CASSLSTDTQYF
TGCGCCAGCAGCCTCAGCACAGATACGCAGTATTTT
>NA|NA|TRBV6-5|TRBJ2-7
CASSSSGKVDEQYF
TGTGCCAGCAGCAGTTCAGGTAAAGTCGACGAGCAGTACTTC
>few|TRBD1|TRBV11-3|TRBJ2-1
CASSSGDRVPYNEQFF
TGTGCCAGCAGCTCGGGGGACAGGGTACCCTACAATGAGCAGTTCTTC
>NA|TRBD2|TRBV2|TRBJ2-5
CASSGTSGETQYF
TGTGCCAGCAGTGGGACTAGCGGGGAGACCCAGTACTTC
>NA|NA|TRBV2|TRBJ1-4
CASSEQVGFEKLFF
TGTGCCAGCAGTGAACAGGTCGGTTTTGAAAAACTGTTTTTT
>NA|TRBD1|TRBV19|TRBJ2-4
CASSPQRQGARAKNIQYF
TGTGCCAGTAGTCCCCAACGTCAGGGGGCGCGGGCCAAAAACATTCAGTATTTC
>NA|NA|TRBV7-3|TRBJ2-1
CASSTGTVGEQFF
TGTGCCAGCAGCACCGGGACTGTAGGCGAGCAGTTCTTC
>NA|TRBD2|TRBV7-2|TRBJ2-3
CASSLLGRGAGDTQYF
TGTGCCAGCAGCCTCCTGGGGAGGGGCGCGGGAGATACGCAGTATTTT
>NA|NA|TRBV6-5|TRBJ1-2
CASSLDTRYGYTF
TGTGCCAGCAGTTTGGACACCAGATATGGCTACACCTTC
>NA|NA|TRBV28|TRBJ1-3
CASSEKTGFSGNTIYF
TGTGCCAGCAGTGAAAAAACAGGATTCTCTGGAAACACCATATATTTT
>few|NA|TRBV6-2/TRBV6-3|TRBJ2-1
CASSPTTYNEQFF
TGTGCCAGCAGCCCTACTACCTACAATGAGCAGTTCTTC
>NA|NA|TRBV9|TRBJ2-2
CASSLQVTGELFF
TGTGCCAGCAGCTTACAGGTCACCGGGGAGCTGTTTTTT
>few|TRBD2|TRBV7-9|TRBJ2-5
CASSLVSGLAGETQYF
TGTGCCAGCAGCTTAGTCAGCGGACTAGCGGGGGAGACCCAGTACTTC
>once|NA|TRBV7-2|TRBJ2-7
CASSFRHPGTLDYEQYF
TGTGCCAGCAGCTTCCGCCATCCCGGGACTTTGGACTACGAGCAGTACTTC
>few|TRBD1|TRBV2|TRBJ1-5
CASSEDRGYNQPQHF
TGTGCCAGCAGTGAGGACAGGGGATACAATCAGCCCCAGCATTTT
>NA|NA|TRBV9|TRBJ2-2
CASSVSGASTGELFF
TGTGCCAGCAGCGTATCTGGGGCCAGCACCGGGGAGCTGTTTTTT
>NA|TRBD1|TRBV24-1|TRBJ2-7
CATSDRKTGRGGEQYF
TGTGCCACCAGTGATCGGAAGACAGGGAGAGGGGGAGAGCAGTACTTC
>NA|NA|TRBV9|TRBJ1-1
CASSVEPPPAEAFF
TGTGCCAGCAGCGTAGAGCCCCCCCCGGCTGAAGCTTTCTTT
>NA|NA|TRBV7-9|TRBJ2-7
CASSLGSPQAYEQYF
TGTGCCAGCAGCTTAGGGTCTCCGCAGGCCTACGAGCAGTACTTC
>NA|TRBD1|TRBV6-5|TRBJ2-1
CASILGTGKNEQFF
TGTGCCAGCATCCTCGGGACAGGGAAGAATGAGCAGTTCTTC
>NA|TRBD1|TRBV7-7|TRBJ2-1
CASSAGTVTYNEQFF
TGTGCTAGCAGTGCCGGGACAGTAACCTACAATGAGCAGTTCTTC
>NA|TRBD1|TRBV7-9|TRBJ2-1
CASSWTGPEFF
TGTGCCAGCAGCTGGACAGGCCCGGAGTTCTTC
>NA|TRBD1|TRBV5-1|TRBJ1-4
CASSYDRATNEKLFF
TGCGCCAGCAGCTACGACAGGGCAACTAATGAAAAACTGTTTTTT
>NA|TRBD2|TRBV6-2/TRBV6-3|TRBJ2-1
CASSPARTSGRGGGHNEQFF
TGTGCCAGCAGTCCCGCTCGGACTAGCGGGAGAGGGGGTGGGCACAATGAGCAGTTCTTC
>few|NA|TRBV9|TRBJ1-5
CASSVDSGNQPQHF
TGTGCCAGCAGCGTAGATTCTGGCAATCAGCCCCAGCATTTT
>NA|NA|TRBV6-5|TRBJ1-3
CASSPPGAGNTIYF
TGTGCCAGCAGCCCCCCGGGAGCTGGAAACACCATATATTTT
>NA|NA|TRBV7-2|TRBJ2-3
CASSSLDTQYF
TGTGCCAGCAGCTCCTTGGATACGCAGTATTTT